The TCR beta chain described here comes from a study of regulatory T cells in long-lasting Graves disease. The V gene's germline CDR1 is DFQATT and CDR2 SNEGSKA (reference sequence). This CDR3 has 17 residues. As to time point: persistent/refractory GD, antithyroid drugs over 5 years with positive TRAb. Extracted PBMC RNA gave rise to the TCR library. This clonotype was observed a handful of times. Relative to the germline gene, one junction end is altered; a read error may explain this. Building of the TCR beta libraries involved iRepertoire HTBI primers and Arm-PCR of CDR3 regions. One entry per CDR3 protein results from TCRdb running MiXCR on the multiplex PCR reads. The sample carries about 470,000 distinct CDR3 sequences, less than 25% recorded once.

Specimen: peripheral blood mononuclear cells (PBMCs), collected when the disease was refractory, from a patient treated with antithyroid drugs. The V and J genes are TRBV20-1 and TRBJ2-4, with TRBD2 identical over 16 bases. The clonotype comes from a female donor with Graves disease. The CDR3 DNA reads TGCAGTGCAAGAGGGGGACTAGCGGGGGGGGCCAAAAACATTCAGTACTTC. It encodes CSARGGLAGGAKNIQYF.